The rows below give T cell receptor beta chains drawn from one sample of a study of CD8+ T cells in alopecia areata. Sequencing was performed with immunoSEQ multiplex PCR; in TCRdb, only in-frame clones are kept and a portion is missing. In the table there are approximately 89,000 clones, roughly 51% of which are singletons. Sequencing input: NKG2D-high CD8+ T cells sorted from blood. The source is a human donor with alopecia areata. The CDR3 runs from the conserved cysteine through the conserved F or W. The D gene is left open where the match is weak. Clone size, where shown, is once, few, many, or a class for clones that have expanded.

TRBD2	-	TRBV7-6	TRBJ2-1	CASSQMGGDNEQFF	TGTGCCAGCAGCCAAATGGGGGGGGACAATGAGCAGTTCTTC
-	few	TRBV4-2	TRBJ1-5	CASSQGTVHQPQHF	TGTGCCAGCAGCCAAGGGACAGTCCATCAGCCCCAGCATTTT
-	-	TRBV29-1	TRBJ2-7	CSVVGYEQYF	TGCAGCGTTGTTGGCTACGAGCAGTACTTC
TRBD1	-	TRBV5-6	TRBJ2-2	CASWDRRDTGELFF	TGTGCCAGCTGGGACAGACGTGACACCGGGGAGCTGTTTTTT
-	-	TRBV4-1	TRBJ2-1	CASSQVPQRDEQFF	TGCGCCAGCAGCCAAGTGCCCCAGCGAGATGAGCAGTTCTTC
-	-	TRBV2	TRBJ2-2	CARQSGTGELFF	TGTGCCAGACAGTCGGGGACCGGGGAGCTGTTTTTT
-	-	TRBV14	TRBJ1-1	CASSTDSMNTEAFF	TGTGCCAGCAGCACCGACAGCATGAACACTGAAGCTTTCTTT
-	-	TRBV4-1	TRBJ2-2	CASSTLDRVDGELFF	TGCGCCAGCAGCACGCTGGACCGCGTTGACGGGGAGCTGTTTTTT
-	few	TRBV10-3	TRBJ2-7	CAISEPWNGIYEQYF	TGTGCCATCAGTGAGCCTTGGAACGGAATCTACGAGCAGTACTTC
-	-	TRBV4-3	TRBJ1-5	CASSQGAGVGQPQHF	TGCGCCAGCAGCCAAGGTGCAGGGGTAGGACAGCCCCAGCATTTT
TRBD2	few	TRBV19	TRBJ2-1	CASSILPTSGTSTDEQFF	TGTGCCAGTAGTATACTCCCGACTAGCGGGACAAGTACTGACGAGCAGTTCTTC
-	-	TRBV4-1	TRBJ2-1	CASSGNEYNNEQFF	TGCGCCAGCTCCGGCAACGAGTACAACAATGAGCAGTTCTTC
-	-	TRBV6-5	TRBJ2-7	CASSYERGEAYEQYF	TGTGCCAGCAGTTACGAAAGGGGTGAGGCCTACGAGCAGTACTTC
-	few	TRBV2	TRBJ2-3	CANKVSDTQYF	TGTGCCAATAAGGTGTCAGATACGCAGTATTTT
TRBD1	few	TRBV2	TRBJ2-5	CASSGTEKETQYF	TGTGCCAGCAGCGGGACAGAAAAAGAGACCCAGTACTTC
-	few	TRBV11-2	TRBJ2-5	CASSLGHQETQYF	TGTGCCAGCAGCTTAGGCCACCAAGAGACCCAGTACTTC
-	few	TRBV19	TRBJ2-5	CATSSSAQETQYF	TGTGCCACCTCCTCTAGCGCACAAGAGACCCAGTACTTC
-	-	TRBV9	TRBJ2-1	CASSVDRGGQFF	TGTGCCAGCAGCGTAGACAGGGGAGGGCAGTTCTTC
-	-	TRBV2	TRBJ2-4	CASRIYGDIQYF	TGTGCCAGCAGGATATACGGGGACATTCAGTACTTC
-	few	TRBV9	TRBJ2-3	CASSVGSARTDTQYF	TGTGCCAGCAGCGTAGGAAGTGCCCGCACAGATACGCAGTATTTT
TRBD1	few	TRBV29-1	TRBJ2-7	CSATGTGKTYEQYF	TGCAGCGCTACCGGGACAGGTAAAACCTACGAGCAGTACTTC
TRBD2	-	TRBV27	TRBJ2-7	CASSSLAALYEQYF	TGTGCCAGCAGTTCACTAGCGGCCCTCTACGAGCAGTACTTC
-	-	TRBV28	TRBJ2-7	CASSSVAVGQQYF	TGTGCCAGCAGCTCCGTAGCGGTGGGGCAGCAGTACTTC
-	-	TRBV7-9	TRBJ2-4	CASSPGGSPSEYF	TGTGCCAGCAGCCCTGGGGGGAGCCCCTCCGAGTACTTC
-	-	TRBV4-1	TRBJ2-7	CASSQEPGHPYEQYF	TGCGCCAGCAGCCAAGAACCGGGACACCCCTACGAGCAGTACTTC
-	-	TRBV4-1	TRBJ2-1	CATSRWVYNEQFF	TGCGCCACCTCAAGGTGGGTGTACAATGAGCAGTTCTTC
TRBD2	-	TRBV6-1	TRBJ2-3	CASSDGLAASTDTQYF	TGTGCCAGCAGTGACGGACTAGCGGCTAGCACAGATACGCAGTATTTT
-	once	TRBV5-1	TRBJ2-7	CASSLDGGYEQYF	TGCGCCAGCAGCTTGGACGGCGGCTACGAGCAGTACTTC
-	-	TRBV4-1	TRBJ2-4	CASSQFAGIQYF	TGCGCCAGCAGCCAGTTTGCCGGGATACAGTACTTC
-	-	TRBV4-3	TRBJ2-1	CASSQALGASQFF	TGCGCCAGCAGCCAAGCCTTAGGTGCTTCGCAGTTCTTC
-	-	TRBV6-5	TRBJ2-3	CASSYGGFSTDTQYF	TGTGCCAGCAGTTACGGCGGCTTCAGCACAGATACGCAGTATTTT
-	-	TRBV13	TRBJ2-7	CASSSLGTAGYEQYF	TGTGCCAGCAGCTCCCTCGGGACGGCCGGCTACGAGCAGTACTTC
-	-	TRBV5-6	TRBJ1-2	CASSLSSDGYTF	TGTGCCAGCAGCTTGTCGTCTGATGGCTACACCTTC
-	once	TRBV6-5	TRBJ2-7	CASSYSEWENGYEQYF	TGTGCCAGCAGTTACTCGGAGTGGGAAAACGGATACGAGCAGTACTTC
-	few	TRBV12-5	TRBJ2-1	CASGFGAGINNEQFF	TGTGCTAGTGGTTTCGGGGCGGGGATAAACAATGAGCAGTTCTTC
-	few	TRBV29-1	TRBJ2-3	CSLLGTRGLSDTQYF	TGCAGCCTCTTGGGGACGCGGGGGCTTTCAGATACGCAGTATTTT
TRBD1	-	TRBV29-1	TRBJ2-5	CSVGSGWRDRVSETQYF	TGCAGCGTCGGATCGGGTTGGAGGGACAGGGTCTCAGAGACCCAGTACTTC
TRBD1	-	TRBV7-2	TRBJ1-6	CASSPYRTGGLSPLHF	TGTGCCAGCAGCCCCTACCGGACAGGGGGCCTGTCACCCCTCCACTTT
-	-	TRBV18	TRBJ2-1	CASSQTARRSSYNEQFF	TGTGCCAGCTCACAAACTGCGCGGAGGAGCTCCTACAATGAGCAGTTCTTC
TRBD2	few	TRBV28	TRBJ2-7	CASSLLAGEEQYF	TGTGCCAGCAGTTTACTAGCGGGAGAGGAGCAGTACTTC
-	-	TRBV28	TRBJ2-7	CASSYRGAEQYF	TGTGCCAGCAGTTATCGGGGTGCGGAGCAGTACTTC
TRBD1	-	TRBV13	TRBJ2-7	CASSSTGDSYEQYF	TGTGCCAGCAGCTCCACAGGGGATTCCTACGAGCAGTACTTC
-	-	TRBV4-1	TRBJ1-1	CASSRGPNTEAFF	TGCGCCAGCAGCCGGGGACCTAACACTGAAGCTTTCTTT
TRBD1	-	TRBV29-1	TRBJ1-1	CSDPGQGDTEAFF	TGCAGCGACCCGGGACAGGGAGACACTGAAGCTTTCTTT
-	few	TRBV29-1	TRBJ2-7	CSVQIGEQYF	TGCAGCGTTCAAATTGGCGAGCAGTACTTC
-	-	TRBV14	TRBJ2-7	CASGSYYEQYF	TGTGCCAGCGGGTCATACTACGAGCAGTACTTC
TRBD1	-	TRBV4-1	TRBJ1-2	CASTGGADYGYTF	TGCGCCAGCACAGGGGGCGCGGACTATGGCTACACCTTC
-	once	TRBV27	TRBJ2-1	CASSLGDPNEQFF	TGTGCCAGCAGTTTGGGGGATCCCAATGAGCAGTTCTTC
-	-	TRBV9	TRBJ1-6	CASSGGDPHNSPLHF	TGTGCCAGCAGCGGGGGCGATCCACATAATTCACCCCTCCACTTT
TRBD1	-	TRBV28	TRBJ1-2	CASSQQGYYGYTF	TGTGCCAGCAGTCAACAGGGGTACTATGGCTACACCTTC
TRBD1	-	TRBV23-1	TRBJ1-1	CASSQLRQGTKVKRGAFF	TGCGCCAGCAGTCAATTACGACAGGGTACGAAGGTGAAGCGAGGCGCTTTCTTT
TRBD1	few	TRBV28	TRBJ2-4	CASSLGQGVAKNIQYF	TGTGCCAGCAGTTTAGGACAGGGGGTAGCCAAAAACATTCAGTACTTC
TRBD1	few	TRBV19	TRBJ2-4	CASSARGQGSSIVNIQYF	TGTGCCAGTAGTGCCCGCGGACAGGGATCTTCGATAGTGAACATTCAGTACTTC
-	few	TRBV5-1	TRBJ2-1	CASSGGAIEQFF	TGCGCCAGCAGCGGGGGGGCCATCGAGCAGTTCTTC
-	-	TRBV30	TRBJ2-7	CAWSVRGEQYF	TGTGCCTGGAGTGTAAGGGGCGAGCAGTACTTC
TRBD1	-	TRBV4-3	TRBJ2-3	CASSRDSSTDTQYF	TGCGCCAGCAGCCGGGACAGCAGCACAGATACGCAGTATTTT
-	-	TRBV9	TRBJ2-3	CASSGPSEGADTQYF	TGTGCCAGCAGCGGACCATCCGAGGGGGCAGATACGCAGTATTTT